The source of this TCR beta chain is a study of T cell repertoires in cytomegalovirus infection. Points from the study as a whole: CMV-specific HLA-C-restricted TCR beta clonotypes dominated the ex vivo response. Cumulative frequency of public TCR beta families picked out carriers of CMV plus the relevant HLA.

This clonotype showed up just a few times. Its target is not known. TCRdb used MiXCR to reprocess the reads, holding one entry per CDR3 protein. The sample holds nearly 450,000 distinct CDR3 sequences, about 33% seen once. The CDR3 runs to 15 residues. Trimming shortened V by 1 base and J by 3 bases, and 12 bases separated the two germline ends. CDR1 is SGHAT, CDR2 FQNNGV, per germline. The sequence was collected from a human donor in good health (CMV status not recorded). Some clones in this sample may be carry-over from other donors' samples. Sequencing was performed on PBMCs. The rearrangement links TRBV11-2 to TRBJ2-5; a weak D match, TRBD1 (5 bases). CDR3 loop: CASSLGSGREETQYF. In nucleotides, the CDR3 is TGTGCCAGCAGCTTAGGTAGTGGCAGGGAAGAGACCCAGTACTTC.